These T cell receptor beta chains were read from a single sample in a study of OX40 agonist ivuxolimab in advanced cancers. TCRdb's copy holds only in-frame clones and misses some; the assay was immunoSEQ multiplex PCR. Found here are tens of thousands of clones, more than 85% of them singletons; the top ten hold 11%. The input for sequencing was CD4+ or CD8+ T cells sorted from blood, taken in a trial of the OX40 agonist ivuxolimab. The origin of the receptors is an adult with an advanced solid tumor such as melanoma, head and neck, liver or kidney cancer. CDR3s include the opening cysteine and the closing phenylalanine or tryptophan. Each record gives: V gene, J gene, clone size, D gene, CDR3 DNA, CDR3 protein. A D gene is named only where the DNA matches it firmly. Clone size is given for some rows only: seen once, a few or many times, or a class if the clone is expanded.

v_call: TRBV7-6; j_call: TRBJ2-7; clone_size: once; d_call: TRBD2; cdr3_nt: TGTGCCAGCAGCTTAGCGGGCCTACTAGCGGGGGATTACGAGCAGTACTTC; cdr3_aa: CASSLAGLLAGDYEQYF
v_call: TRBV13; j_call: TRBJ1-1; clone_size: NA; d_call: NA; cdr3_nt: TGTGCCAGCAGCTTGGGCGGGGACACTGAAGCTTTCTTT; cdr3_aa: CASSLGGDTEAFF
v_call: TRBV28; j_call: TRBJ1-3; clone_size: NA; d_call: NA; cdr3_nt: TGTGCCAGCAGTTCACCCAACCTCCAGGGGATCATGGCTGGAAACACCATATATTTT; cdr3_aa: CASSSPNLQGIMAGNTIYF
v_call: TRBV6-5; j_call: TRBJ2-1; clone_size: NA; d_call: NA; cdr3_nt: TGTGCCAGCAGCCCCGAGGCTAGTTACAATGAGCAGTTCTTC; cdr3_aa: CASSPEASYNEQFF
v_call: TRBV5-4; j_call: TRBJ1-1; clone_size: NA; d_call: NA; cdr3_nt: TGTGCCAGCAGCTTGGTGGTACAGGCTAACACTGAAGCTTTCTTT; cdr3_aa: CASSLVVQANTEAFF
v_call: TRBV10-2; j_call: TRBJ1-5; clone_size: NA; d_call: TRBD1; cdr3_nt: TGCGCCAGCAGTGAGTTAGGGGGCTCGGGTCAGCCCCAGCATTTT; cdr3_aa: CASSELGGSGQPQHF
v_call: TRBV7-8; j_call: TRBJ2-2; clone_size: NA; d_call: TRBD2; cdr3_nt: TGTGCCAGCAGCTTATTTAGGGTCACTCGGCTAGCGGCAAACACCGGGGAGCTGTTTTTT; cdr3_aa: CASSLFRVTRLAANTGELFF
v_call: TRBV16; j_call: TRBJ2-1; clone_size: once; d_call: TRBD1; cdr3_nt: TGTGCCAGCAGCCCGGGACAGTCTGAGCAGTTCTTC; cdr3_aa: CASSPGQSEQFF
v_call: TRBV4-1; j_call: TRBJ1-2; clone_size: NA; d_call: NA; cdr3_nt: TGCGCCAGCAGCCATCCACCCGTTTTAGCTAACTATGGCTACACCTTC; cdr3_aa: CASSHPPVLANYGYTF
v_call: TRBV6-5; j_call: TRBJ2-7; clone_size: NA; d_call: NA; cdr3_nt: TGTGCCAGCAGTTACGAGGGAATCCCCTACGAGCAGTACTTC; cdr3_aa: CASSYEGIPYEQYF
v_call: TRBV6-6; j_call: TRBJ2-2; clone_size: once; d_call: TRBD2; cdr3_nt: TGTGCCAGCAGTTACGGGTTACTAGCGGGAACCGGGGAGCTGTTTTTT; cdr3_aa: CASSYGLLAGTGELFF
v_call: TRBV5-1; j_call: TRBJ1-1; clone_size: NA; d_call: TRBD1; cdr3_nt: TGCGCCAGCAGCCTAGGGGGCAGGGATGAAGCTTTCTTT; cdr3_aa: CASSLGGRDEAFF
v_call: TRBV28; j_call: TRBJ2-7; clone_size: NA; d_call: NA; cdr3_nt: TGTGCCAGCAGCCGTGAGGGGCTCTTATCCTACGAGCAGTACTTC; cdr3_aa: CASSREGLLSYEQYF
v_call: TRBV5-5; j_call: TRBJ2-6; clone_size: NA; d_call: NA; cdr3_nt: TGTGCCAGCAGCTCGAAACCAGGACAGTTCTCTGGGGCCAACGTCCTGACTTTC; cdr3_aa: CASSSKPGQFSGANVLTF
v_call: TRBV5-1; j_call: TRBJ2-7; clone_size: NA; d_call: TRBD2; cdr3_nt: TGCGCCAGCACCGGGACTAGCGGGAGGACTAACCCCAACGAGCAGTACTTC; cdr3_aa: CASTGTSGRTNPNEQYF
v_call: TRBV18; j_call: TRBJ1-6; clone_size: NA; d_call: TRBD1; cdr3_nt: TGTGCCAGCTCACCGGACAGGGGTTCCTATAATTCACCCCTCCACTTT; cdr3_aa: CASSPDRGSYNSPLHF
v_call: TRBV2; j_call: TRBJ2-3; clone_size: NA; d_call: TRBD2; cdr3_nt: TGTGCCAGTCTCGGACTGAGACTAGCGGGAGGAGATACGCAGTATTTT; cdr3_aa: CASLGLRLAGGDTQYF
v_call: TRBV7-6; j_call: TRBJ1-1; clone_size: NA; d_call: NA; cdr3_nt: TGTGCCAGCAGCTTATTTATTAGCGGGGCCTCGAACACTGAAGCTTTCTTT; cdr3_aa: CASSLFISGASNTEAFF
v_call: TRBV2; j_call: TRBJ1-5; clone_size: NA; d_call: NA; cdr3_nt: TGTGCCAGCAGGGGGCGTGATAGCAATCAGCCCCAGCATTTT; cdr3_aa: CASRGRDSNQPQHF
v_call: TRBV9; j_call: TRBJ2-1; clone_size: NA; d_call: NA; cdr3_nt: TGTGCCAGCAGCGTAGAACAGGGATCCTACAATGAGCAGTTCTTC; cdr3_aa: CASSVEQGSYNEQFF
v_call: TRBV4-1; j_call: TRBJ1-4; clone_size: NA; d_call: NA; cdr3_nt: TGCGCCAGCAGCCCCGAAGGAGGGCTGGGTGAAAAACTGTTTTTT; cdr3_aa: CASSPEGGLGEKLFF
v_call: TRBV28; j_call: TRBJ2-2; clone_size: NA; d_call: TRBD1; cdr3_nt: TGTGCCAGCAGCGGGACAGGGTGGGCCGGGGAGCTGTTTTTT; cdr3_aa: CASSGTGWAGELFF
v_call: TRBV4-2; j_call: TRBJ2-4; clone_size: NA; d_call: NA; cdr3_nt: TGTGCCAGCAGCCAAGAGAAATTTGGGCTAGCCAAAAACATTCAGTACTTC; cdr3_aa: CASSQEKFGLAKNIQYF
v_call: TRBV27; j_call: TRBJ1-2; clone_size: few; d_call: NA; cdr3_nt: TGTGCCAGCAGCTCATGGAGGGACGAGGGCTACACCTTC; cdr3_aa: CASSSWRDEGYTF
v_call: TRBV9; j_call: TRBJ2-1; clone_size: once; d_call: NA; cdr3_nt: TGTGCCAGCAGCGCCACTCAGGGCAATGAGCAGTTCTTC; cdr3_aa: CASSATQGNEQFF
v_call: TRBV27; j_call: TRBJ2-4; clone_size: NA; d_call: NA; cdr3_nt: TGTGCCAGCAGTTTTGGAGGGTTCCAAAACATTCAGTACTTC; cdr3_aa: CASSFGGFQNIQYF
v_call: TRBV6-5; j_call: TRBJ2-1; clone_size: NA; d_call: NA; cdr3_nt: TGTGCCAGCAGTTACTCGAGGGGGGAATACAATGAGCAGTTCTTC; cdr3_aa: CASSYSRGEYNEQFF
v_call: TRBV6-5; j_call: TRBJ2-1; clone_size: NA; d_call: NA; cdr3_nt: TGTGCCAGCGGGACTCGCTCCTACAATGAGCAGTTCTTC; cdr3_aa: CASGTRSYNEQFF
v_call: TRBV19; j_call: TRBJ1-5; clone_size: few; d_call: NA; cdr3_nt: TGTGCCAGTAGTATAGGACAGGGCAATCAGCCCCAGCATTTT; cdr3_aa: CASSIGQGNQPQHF
v_call: TRBV5-1; j_call: TRBJ2-7; clone_size: NA; d_call: NA; cdr3_nt: TGCGCCAGCAGCTACCTCTACGGGGGAGTTTACGAGCAGTACTTC; cdr3_aa: CASSYLYGGVYEQYF
v_call: TRBV6-1; j_call: TRBJ2-7; clone_size: NA; d_call: TRBD1; cdr3_nt: TGTGCCAGCAGCGGGGACAGTTTCTCCTACGAGCAGTACTTC; cdr3_aa: CASSGDSFSYEQYF
v_call: TRBV4-3; j_call: TRBJ1-5; clone_size: NA; d_call: NA; cdr3_nt: TGCGCCAGCAGCCAAGATGGCCTCCTTAATCAGCCCCAGCATTTT; cdr3_aa: CASSQDGLLNQPQHF
v_call: TRBV19; j_call: TRBJ2-1; clone_size: NA; d_call: NA; cdr3_nt: TGTGCCAGTAGTAAGGGGGGTTCGGGGGAGCAGTTCTTC; cdr3_aa: CASSKGGSGEQFF
v_call: TRBV27; j_call: TRBJ2-5; clone_size: NA; d_call: TRBD2; cdr3_nt: TGTGCCAGCAGTTTATCTCCTAGCGGAGAGACCCAGTACTTC; cdr3_aa: CASSLSPSGETQYF
v_call: TRBV2; j_call: TRBJ2-7; clone_size: NA; d_call: NA; cdr3_nt: TGTGCCAGCAGTGGGGCAAGAAGTAACGAGCAGTACTTC; cdr3_aa: CASSGARSNEQYF
v_call: TRBV15; j_call: TRBJ1-5; clone_size: NA; d_call: NA; cdr3_nt: TGTGCCACCAGCAGAGATAGGTCAGTCAATCAGCCCCAGCATTTT; cdr3_aa: CATSRDRSVNQPQHF
v_call: TRBV5-4; j_call: TRBJ2-7; clone_size: NA; d_call: TRBD2; cdr3_nt: TGTGCCAGCAGCCCCCGGGGGGTCAGCTCCTACGAGCAGTACTTC; cdr3_aa: CASSPRGVSSYEQYF
v_call: TRBV18; j_call: TRBJ1-2; clone_size: NA; d_call: NA; cdr3_nt: TGTGCCAGCTCACCACCGACAGAGTCCTATGGCTACACCTTC; cdr3_aa: CASSPPTESYGYTF
v_call: TRBV28; j_call: TRBJ1-1; clone_size: NA; d_call: NA; cdr3_nt: TGTGCCAGCAGCCTCGGGTCCGGAGGGACTGAAGCTTTCTTT; cdr3_aa: CASSLGSGGTEAFF
v_call: TRBV27; j_call: TRBJ2-6; clone_size: NA; d_call: NA; cdr3_nt: TGTGCCAGCAGTTTTCAAACTGCAGGGGCCAACGTCCTGACTTTC; cdr3_aa: CASSFQTAGANVLTF